The 5 T cell receptor beta chains in this list originate from one sample, sequenced in a study of blood T cell repertoires in COVID-19. The protocol was immunoSEQ multiplex PCR, while the TCRdb copy is restricted to in-frame clones and leaves out a portion. The table shows 360,000 or so clones, with around 87% occurring only once. The source material was peripheral blood. These receptors all stem from a man aged 18 to 29 with active or convalescent COVID-19.

This chain uses TRBV5-4 with TRBJ1-1, with D maybe TRBD1 (6 bases). The CDR3 covers 14 residues. Germline V gene lookup returns CDR1 SGHNT and CDR2 YYREEE (reference sequence). Trimming pared 1 base from V and 4 bases from J, leaving 11 bases between. In nucleotides, the CDR3 is TGTGCCAGCAGCTTGCCTGGCAGGGGCACTGAAGCTTTCTTT. Protein product: CASSLPGRGTEAFF. Together with reference TRBV5-4 and TRBJ1-1, the CDR3 gives the full variable domain: ETGVTQSPTHLIKTRGQQVTLRCSSQSGHNTVSWYQQALGQGPQFIFQYYREEENGRGNFPPRFSGLQFPNYSSELNVNALELDDSALYLCASSLPGRGTEAFFGQGTRLTVV.

This rearrangement joins TRBV7-6 to TRBJ2-7; 10 bases align to TRBD1. There are 16 residues in the CDR3. Germline-derived CDR1 and CDR2 are SGHVS and FNYEAQ. V was clipped by 5 bases and J by 3 bases; unmatched bases: 10. The CDR3: CASSPPRQGAFYEQYF. The DNA of the CDR3 is TGTGCCAGCAGCCCCCCGAGACAGGGGGCCTTCTACGAGCAGTACTTC.

The gene calls are TRBV28 and TRBJ1-6, with D uncertain. The CDR3 is 14 amino acids. V lost 4 bases, J lost 1 base, and 5 bases lay in between. Germline-derived CDR1 and CDR2 are MDHEN and SYDVKM. For the CDR3, the DNA is TGTGCCAGCAGTTCCCAGTCCTATAATTCACCCCTCCACTTT. It encodes CASSSQSYNSPLHF.

This chain connects TRBV13 to TRBJ2-6, with D perhaps matching TRBD2 (6 bases). V gave up 4 bases and J gave up 2 bases, with 24 bases separating them. CDR3 length: 20 amino acids. From germline, CDR1 is PRHDT and CDR2 FYEKMQ (reference sequence). The CDR3 reads CASSYLRLGQGGPGANVLTF. The CDR3 DNA is TGTGCCAGCAGCTATCTGCGGTTGGGCCAGGGAGGCCCTGGGGCCAACGTCCTGACTTTC.

The chain combines TRBV18 with TRBJ1-2; D is uncertain. V was trimmed by 1 base and J by 5 bases, leaving 20 bases between them. The length of the CDR3 is 17 residues. Germline assignment: CDR1 KGHSH and CDR2 LQKENI. The CDR3 sequence: CASSPLRPPSVPYGYTF. The DNA for the CDR3 is TGTGCCAGCTCACCACTCCGTCCCCCGTCGGTGCCATATGGCTACACCTTC.